Following are 13 T cell receptor beta chains from one sample sequenced in a study of cytomegalovirus exposure and HLA in healthy donors. This PCR relied on a set of 60 Vbeta primers and 13 Jbeta primers. The protocol was immunoSEQ multiplex PCR, while the TCRdb copy is restricted to in-frame clones and leaves out a portion. The table includes 150,000 or so clones, around three quarters detected once. Sequencing was done on a sample of PBMCs. The origin of the receptors is a man between 35 and 55 years old in good health and CMV-seropositive.

This chain links TRBV5-1 with TRBJ2-1; 12 nucleotides align to TRBD2. J gave up 7 bases and V 0 bases, and 5 bases lay outside the gene matches. CDR1 SGHRS and CDR2 YFSETQ come from the germline V gene. The CDR3 has 16 residues. DNA for the CDR3: TGCGCCAGCAGCTTGGAACCGGGACTAGCGGGTAATGAGCAGTTCTTC. This translates into CASSLEPGLAGNEQFF. Full variable domain (rest looked up from reference TRBV5-1 and TRBJ2-1): KAGVTQTPRYLIKTRGQQVTLSCSPISGHRSVSWYQQTPGQGLQFLFEYFSETQRNKGNFPGRFSGRQFSNSRSEMNVSTLELGDSALYLCASSLEPGLAGNEQFFGPGTRLTVL.

This clone was counted once. The chain joins TRBV6-6 to TRBJ2-1; tentatively, D is TRBD2 (6 bases). This CDR3 comprises 11 residues. The V gene lost 9 bases and the J gene lost 11 bases, with 14 bases spanning the gap. The germline gives CDR1 MNHNY, CDR2 SVGAGI (reference sequence). The CDR3 is CASGTGGQQFF. In DNA form, the CDR3 reads TGTGCCAGTGGGACCGGGGGTCAGCAGTTCTTC.

The chain couples TRBV10-3 to TRBJ2-3; D gene ambiguous. Germline V gene sequence: CDR1 ENHRY, CDR2 SYGVKD. The V and J ends lost 2 bases and 2 bases respectively, with 8 bases between them. The CDR3 sequence is 14 residues long. This CDR3 reads CAISERGDTDTQYF. CDR3 nucleotides: TGTGCCATCAGTGAGAGAGGCGACACAGATACGCAGTATTTT.

This sequence joins TRBV7-9 and TRBJ1-2; 8 bases map to TRBD1. The length of the CDR3 is 14 residues. The germline V gene has CDR1 SEHNR and CDR2 FQNEAQ (reference sequence). V lost 5 bases and J lost 4; bases outside the gene matches: 6. The CDR3 spells CASSEGQGIYGYTF. CDR3 nucleotide sequence: TGTGCCAGCAGCGAAGGACAGGGTATCTATGGCTACACCTTC.

The rearrangement links TRBV14 to TRBJ1-3; D perhaps matches TRBD1 (6 bases). Germline V lookup: CDR1 SGHDN, CDR2 FVKESK. The CDR3 extends over 12 amino acids. The germline V and J ends were trimmed by 5 bases and 6 bases, with 8 bases remaining between them. The CDR3 nucleotides are TGTGCCAGCAGCTCAGGGGCAAACACCATATATTTT. Its translation is CASSSGANTIYF.

This chain joins TRBV15 and TRBJ1-5; D may be TRBD1 (6 bases). The CDR3 runs 13 residues. Germline V gene sequence: CDR1 LNHNV, CDR2 YYDKDF (reference sequence). V lost 11 bases, J lost 7 bases, and 18 bases lay in between. The DNA of the CDR3 is TGTGCCTCCTCTCCAGGGGTTAACCAGCCCCAGCATTTT. Translated: CASSPGVNQPQHF. Filled out from reference TRBV15 and TRBJ1-5, the complete variable domain reads DAMVIQNPRYQVTQFGKPVTLSCSQTLNHNVMYWYQQKSSQAPKLLFHYYDKDFNNEADTPDNFQSRRPNTSFCFLDIRSPGLGDTAMYLCASSPGVNQPQHFGDGTRLSIL.

This chain connects TRBV2 to TRBJ2-1; 9 bases agree with TRBD2. Looked up from germline, CDR1 is SNHLY and CDR2 is FYNNEI. V was pared by 6 bases and J by 7 bases, with 16 bases of the junction left unmatched. This CDR3 is built from 17 residues. The DNA for the CDR3 is TGTGCCAGCAGAGATAATTGGTTCAGCGGGAGGCCTAATGAGCAGTTCTTC. It yields the protein CASRDNWFSGRPNEQFF.

This chain joins TRBV27 and TRBJ2-2, with 9 bases fitting TRBD1. V shed 6 bases, J shed 3 bases, and the junction held 5 bases outside the gene matches. The CDR3 covers 15 residues. Looked up from germline, CDR1 is MNHEY and CDR2 is SMNVEV (reference sequence). CDR3 sequence: CASSRQGEDTGELFF. The CDR3 bases are TGTGCCAGCAGCAGACAGGGGGAGGACACCGGGGAGCTGTTTTTT.

With respect to this clone: The sample holds other DNA sequences that translate to the same CDR3. V usage is TRBV4-1 and J usage is TRBJ1-5; weak D call: TRBD1 (5 bases). The CDR3 is made up of 15 amino acids. Looked up from germline, CDR1 is MGHRA and CDR2 is YSYEKL. Trimming removed 0 bases at V and 4 bases at J, with 10 bases between. This chain's CDR3 is CASSQEGSGNQPQHF. CDR3 nucleotides: TGCGCCAGCAGCCAAGAGGGTTCAGGGAATCAGCCCCAGCATTTT.

The rearrangement uses TRBV29-1 and TRBJ2-7; D ambiguous. The CDR3 covers 17 residues. Trimming removed 6 bases at V and 1 base at J, with 25 bases between. From germline, CDR1 is SQVTM and CDR2 ANQGSEA. CDR3 sequence reads: CSVAGSRSRRESYEQYF. In DNA, the CDR3 is TGCAGCGTGGCTGGGTCCCGGAGCCGTCGCGAATCCTACGAGCAGTACTTC.

This chain links TRBV6-1 with TRBJ2-7; 9 nucleotides agree with TRBD2. Germline V gene data show CDR1 as MNHNS and CDR2 as SASEGT. V lost 11 bases and J lost 3; bases outside the gene matches: 8. This CDR3 has 13 residues. CDR3 DNA sequence: TGTGCCGGACAGGTAGCGGGAGACTACGAGCAGTACTTC. The encoded protein is CAGQVAGDYEQYF.

The rearrangement uses TRBV28 and TRBJ2-7, with 8 bases that match TRBD1. J gave up 4 bases and V 4 bases, and 6 bases lay outside the gene matches. CDR1 MDHEN and CDR2 SYDVKM come from the germline V gene. The CDR3 consists of 14 residues. CDR3 nucleotide sequence: TGTGCCAGCAGTTCCGGGACAGGAAATTACGAGCAGTACTTC. As protein: CASSSGTGNYEQYF.

The chain links TRBV19 to TRBJ2-7, with D tentatively TRBD1 (5 bases). V was pared by 3 bases and J by 4 bases, with 13 bases between. This CDR3 is built from 14 residues. In germline, CDR1 is LNHDA, CDR2 SQIVND (reference sequence). Written as DNA, the CDR3 is TGTGCCAGTAGTATTGCTTACAGGACGTACGAGCAGTACTTC. Residues: CASSIAYRTYEQYF.